These T cell receptor beta chains were read from a single sample in a study of identical twins. TCRdb reprocessed the 5' RACE reads with MiXCR, giving one entry per CDR3 protein. The repertoire holds 650,000 to 800,000 distinct CDR3 sequences, over 8.5% seen once, with 0.8% to 1% in the top ten. These same data were also listed under a study on yellow fever vaccine responses in identical twins.

The sequenced material came from PBMCs. The receptors stem from a woman aged 18-30 years in good health. CDR3s include the opening cysteine and the closing phenylalanine or tryptophan. Each record gives: D gene, J gene, clone size, V gene, CDR3 DNA, CDR3 protein. D genes are given only for firm matches. Only part of the rows carry a size: once, few, many, or a class if the clone is expanded.

d_gene: NA; j_gene: TRBJ2-2; abundance: few; v_gene: TRBV12-3/TRBV12-4; CDR3nt: TGTGCCAGCAGCTCTCAAAGGTCTGGGGAGCTGTTTTTT; CDR3aa: CASSSQRSGELFF
d_gene: TRBD1; j_gene: TRBJ1-4; abundance: few; v_gene: TRBV27; CDR3nt: TGTGCCAGCAGTTTACGGACAGGGTGGGAGAATGAAAAACTGTTTTTT; CDR3aa: CASSLRTGWENEKLFF
d_gene: TRBD2; j_gene: TRBJ2-1; abundance: NA; v_gene: TRBV6-1; CDR3nt: TGTGCCAGCAGTGAAGTAGTAGCGGGGTACAATGAGCAGTTCTTC; CDR3aa: CASSEVVAGYNEQFF
d_gene: NA; j_gene: TRBJ2-7; abundance: NA; v_gene: TRBV5-1; CDR3nt: TGCGCCAGCAGCTCGTATGACTACGAGCAGTACTTC; CDR3aa: CASSSYDYEQYF
d_gene: TRBD2; j_gene: TRBJ2-7; abundance: NA; v_gene: TRBV6-2/TRBV6-3; CDR3nt: TGTGCCAGCAGATACGGACTAGCGGGCGAGCAGTACTTC; CDR3aa: CASRYGLAGEQYF
d_gene: TRBD1; j_gene: TRBJ2-7; abundance: NA; v_gene: TRBV7-2; CDR3nt: TGTGCCAGCAGCAAGGACAGGATCTCCTACGAGCAGTACTTC; CDR3aa: CASSKDRISYEQYF
d_gene: NA; j_gene: TRBJ2-3; abundance: few; v_gene: TRBV28; CDR3nt: TGTGCCAGCAGTTTAAACGCCGAGACCTCTAGCACAGATACGCAGTATTTT; CDR3aa: CASSLNAETSSTDTQYF
d_gene: NA; j_gene: TRBJ2-7; abundance: NA; v_gene: TRBV18; CDR3nt: TGTGCCAGCTCAACACTCTCCGGGACTCCCACACCCTACGAGCAGTACTTC; CDR3aa: CASSTLSGTPTPYEQYF
d_gene: NA; j_gene: TRBJ2-3; abundance: many; v_gene: TRBV29-1; CDR3nt: TGCAGCGTTGGGTACAGGCCGACGGATACGCAGTATTTT; CDR3aa: CSVGYRPTDTQYF
d_gene: NA; j_gene: TRBJ2-7; abundance: few; v_gene: TRBV7-9; CDR3nt: TGTGCCAGCAGCCCAGAGGCAGGGTACGAGCAGTACTTC; CDR3aa: CASSPEAGYEQYF
d_gene: NA; j_gene: TRBJ2-7; abundance: NA; v_gene: TRBV3-1; CDR3nt: TGTGCCAGCAGCCAAGTGCTCATGTCCTACGAGCAGTACTTC; CDR3aa: CASSQVLMSYEQYF
d_gene: NA; j_gene: TRBJ2-2; abundance: NA; v_gene: TRBV10-3; CDR3nt: TGTGCCATCAGTGATCATAAGGGATACGCGAACACCGGGGAGCTGTTTTTT; CDR3aa: CAISDHKGYANTGELFF
d_gene: TRBD2; j_gene: TRBJ2-2; abundance: few; v_gene: TRBV7-2; CDR3nt: TGTGCCAGCATCGAACCGGGGGGGCCCGACACCGGGGAGCTGTTTTTT; CDR3aa: CASIEPGGPDTGELFF
d_gene: NA; j_gene: TRBJ1-2; abundance: many; v_gene: TRBV12-3/TRBV12-4; CDR3nt: TGTGCCAGCAGTCTGTCCTTATATGGCTACACCTTC; CDR3aa: CASSLSLYGYTF
d_gene: NA; j_gene: TRBJ2-2; abundance: few; v_gene: TRBV7-3; CDR3nt: TGTGCCAGCAGCTTAAGTTCAGCCGTCGGGGAGCTGTTTTTT; CDR3aa: CASSLSSAVGELFF
d_gene: NA; j_gene: TRBJ2-3; abundance: NA; v_gene: TRBV15; CDR3nt: TGTGCCACCAGCCGGAGTGGGGCAGATACGCAGTATTTT; CDR3aa: CATSRSGADTQYF
d_gene: NA; j_gene: TRBJ2-4; abundance: many; v_gene: TRBV4-2; CDR3nt: TGTGCCAGCAGCCAAGAGTGGGGTGCTCCCAAAAACATTCAGTACTTC; CDR3aa: CASSQEWGAPKNIQYF
d_gene: TRBD2; j_gene: TRBJ2-5; abundance: NA; v_gene: TRBV29-1; CDR3nt: TGCAGCGGTATAGCGGGGTGGGAGACCCAGTACTTC; CDR3aa: CSGIAGWETQYF
d_gene: NA; j_gene: TRBJ1-6; abundance: NA; v_gene: TRBV7-2; CDR3nt: TGTGCCAGCAGCTTAGTAACAGGGCATAAGAATTCACCCCTCCACTTT; CDR3aa: CASSLVTGHKNSPLHF
d_gene: NA; j_gene: TRBJ2-2; abundance: few; v_gene: TRBV7-9; CDR3nt: TGTGCCAGCAGCCCATCCGGGACGACCGGGGAGCTGTTTTTT; CDR3aa: CASSPSGTTGELFF
d_gene: TRBD2; j_gene: TRBJ2-2; abundance: few; v_gene: TRBV29-1; CDR3nt: TGCAGCGTTGTAAGGAAGGGTCGGGAGGGATCCGGGGAGCTGTTTTTT; CDR3aa: CSVVRKGREGSGELFF
d_gene: NA; j_gene: TRBJ2-7; abundance: NA; v_gene: TRBV11-2; CDR3nt: TGTGCCAGCAGCTTAGACAGGCCCCTCATCTACGAGCAGTACTTC; CDR3aa: CASSLDRPLIYEQYF
d_gene: NA; j_gene: TRBJ1-6; abundance: NA; v_gene: TRBV6-5; CDR3nt: TGTGCCAGCAGTTATAGAGGTTCACCCCTCCACTTT; CDR3aa: CASSYRGSPLHF
d_gene: TRBD1; j_gene: TRBJ1-1; abundance: many; v_gene: TRBV4-3; CDR3nt: TGCGCCAGCAGCCAAGAGACAGGGGGCGAGAGGAACACTGAAGCTTTCTTT; CDR3aa: CASSQETGGERNTEAFF
d_gene: NA; j_gene: TRBJ2-5; abundance: NA; v_gene: TRBV11-2; CDR3nt: TGTGCCAGCAGCTTAGGTTCCGGGGCTTTTGCAGAGACCCAGTACTTC; CDR3aa: CASSLGSGAFAETQYF
d_gene: NA; j_gene: TRBJ2-7; abundance: many; v_gene: TRBV12-3/TRBV12-4; CDR3nt: TGTGCCAGCAGTTTGGCGGGTCTGAGCTACGAGCAGTACTTC; CDR3aa: CASSLAGLSYEQYF
d_gene: TRBD2; j_gene: TRBJ2-1; abundance: few; v_gene: TRBV11-1; CDR3nt: TGTGCCAGCAGCCCACCCAAAGGAAGTAGCGGGAGATCCGATGAGCAGTTCTTC; CDR3aa: CASSPPKGSSGRSDEQFF
d_gene: NA; j_gene: TRBJ2-1; abundance: few; v_gene: TRBV3-1; CDR3nt: TGTGCCAGCAGCCAAGAGGCAGGGTGGAAGTTCTTC; CDR3aa: CASSQEAGWKFF
d_gene: NA; j_gene: TRBJ1-2; abundance: many; v_gene: TRBV5-1; CDR3nt: TGCGCCAGCAGCCCCGGGCGGGGCTACACCTTC; CDR3aa: CASSPGRGYTF
d_gene: TRBD2; j_gene: TRBJ2-1; abundance: NA; v_gene: TRBV15; CDR3nt: TGTGCCACCAGCAGAGAGGGACTAGCGGGGACCTACAATGAGCAGTTCTTC; CDR3aa: CATSREGLAGTYNEQFF
d_gene: NA; j_gene: TRBJ2-5; abundance: few; v_gene: TRBV7-9; CDR3nt: TGTGCCAGCAGCCAGACAGACCCGCCCGAGACCCAGTACTTC; CDR3aa: CASSQTDPPETQYF
d_gene: NA; j_gene: TRBJ1-5; abundance: NA; v_gene: TRBV2; CDR3nt: TGTGCCAGCAGTGATTTGGTAGGGGTAGGGGGCAATCAGCCCCAGCATTTT; CDR3aa: CASSDLVGVGGNQPQHF
d_gene: TRBD2; j_gene: TRBJ2-2; abundance: NA; v_gene: TRBV6-1; CDR3nt: TGTGCCAGCCTTAGCCGGACTAGCGGAGGAAACACCGGGGAGCTGTTTTTT; CDR3aa: CASLSRTSGGNTGELFF
d_gene: NA; j_gene: TRBJ2-7; abundance: few; v_gene: TRBV20-1; CDR3nt: TGCAGTGCTAGACCCCTACTTCCCTACGAGCAGTACTTC; CDR3aa: CSARPLLPYEQYF
d_gene: NA; j_gene: TRBJ2-7; abundance: few; v_gene: TRBV10-3; CDR3nt: TGTGCCATCAGTGAGCGACGGGACGGTTCCTACGAGCAGTACTTC; CDR3aa: CAISERRDGSYEQYF
d_gene: NA; j_gene: TRBJ1-5; abundance: few; v_gene: TRBV12-3/TRBV12-4; CDR3nt: TGTGCCAGCCGACGGACGTATAGCAATCAGCCCCAGCATTTT; CDR3aa: CASRRTYSNQPQHF
d_gene: NA; j_gene: TRBJ2-7; abundance: NA; v_gene: TRBV15; CDR3nt: TGTGCCACCAGCAGAGGAGAAACAGGGAACGAGCAGTACTTC; CDR3aa: CATSRGETGNEQYF
d_gene: TRBD2; j_gene: TRBJ2-2; abundance: few; v_gene: TRBV7-2; CDR3nt: TGTGCCAGCAGCTCGACTAGCGTCGGCGGGGAGCTGTTTTTT; CDR3aa: CASSSTSVGGELFF
d_gene: NA; j_gene: TRBJ1-2; abundance: few; v_gene: TRBV6-5; CDR3nt: TGTGCCAGCAGTTACTCTATTCTGAACTATGGCTACACCTTC; CDR3aa: CASSYSILNYGYTF
d_gene: NA; j_gene: TRBJ2-3; abundance: few; v_gene: TRBV5-5; CDR3nt: TGTGCCGGGGGCAGCGGTAGCGCAGATACGCAGTATTTT; CDR3aa: CAGGSGSADTQYF
d_gene: NA; j_gene: TRBJ1-6; abundance: few; v_gene: TRBV7-8; CDR3nt: TGTGCCAGCAGCTTAAGAGGGGAAAGACCACCCCTCCACTTT; CDR3aa: CASSLRGERPPLHF
d_gene: NA; j_gene: TRBJ2-2; abundance: many; v_gene: TRBV28; CDR3nt: TGTGCCAGCAGTTTGAGAGGGCACACCGGGGAGCTGTTTTTT; CDR3aa: CASSLRGHTGELFF
d_gene: TRBD2; j_gene: TRBJ2-1; abundance: few; v_gene: TRBV20-1; CDR3nt: TGCAGTGCAGATGGCGTAGCGGGAGGGCCATGGAATGAGCAGTTCTTC; CDR3aa: CSADGVAGGPWNEQFF
d_gene: TRBD2; j_gene: TRBJ2-1; abundance: many; v_gene: TRBV7-7; CDR3nt: TGTGCTAGCAGCCTTCGACTAGCGTGGCGCAATGAGCAGTTCTTC; CDR3aa: CASSLRLAWRNEQFF
d_gene: NA; j_gene: TRBJ2-7; abundance: few; v_gene: TRBV11-3; CDR3nt: TGTGCCAGCACGACGCGGGTTTCTTTCTACGAGCAGTACTTC; CDR3aa: CASTTRVSFYEQYF
d_gene: NA; j_gene: TRBJ2-1; abundance: many; v_gene: TRBV7-8; CDR3nt: TGTGCCAGCAGCTCGCCGGGACTTAGGAGCTCCTACAATGAGCAGTTCTTC; CDR3aa: CASSSPGLRSSYNEQFF
d_gene: NA; j_gene: TRBJ1-1; abundance: NA; v_gene: TRBV12-3/TRBV12-4; CDR3nt: TGTGCCAGCAGACTAGGGGGCACTGAAGCTTTCTTT; CDR3aa: CASRLGGTEAFF
d_gene: NA; j_gene: TRBJ2-7; abundance: few; v_gene: TRBV7-2; CDR3nt: TGTGCCAGCAGCTTAAGACGGGTCTACGAGCAGTACTTC; CDR3aa: CASSLRRVYEQYF
d_gene: TRBD2; j_gene: TRBJ2-7; abundance: NA; v_gene: TRBV12-3/TRBV12-4; CDR3nt: TGTGCCAGCAGTCCCCGGGACTACCCCTACGAGCAGTACTTC; CDR3aa: CASSPRDYPYEQYF
d_gene: NA; j_gene: TRBJ1-2; abundance: few; v_gene: TRBV6-1; CDR3nt: TGTGCCAGCAGGCGATCAGGGGTGGAAGGCTACACCTTC; CDR3aa: CASRRSGVEGYTF
d_gene: TRBD2; j_gene: TRBJ2-7; abundance: few; v_gene: TRBV14; CDR3nt: TGTGCCAGCAGCCAAGCTCTCCAGCGGGAGTTAAACGAGCAGTACTTC; CDR3aa: CASSQALQRELNEQYF
d_gene: TRBD2; j_gene: TRBJ2-3; abundance: NA; v_gene: TRBV20-1; CDR3nt: TGCAGTGCGGACCGACTAGCGGGAGGGAGCACAGATACGCAGTATTTT; CDR3aa: CSADRLAGGSTDTQYF
d_gene: NA; j_gene: TRBJ2-1; abundance: many; v_gene: TRBV12-3/TRBV12-4; CDR3nt: TGTGCCAGCAGTTTGGGTGGGGGGCCGGAGAATGAGCAGTTCTTC; CDR3aa: CASSLGGGPENEQFF
d_gene: TRBD1; j_gene: TRBJ2-3; abundance: few; v_gene: TRBV6-2/TRBV6-3; CDR3nt: TGTGCCAGCAGTAACCCTGACAGGGGGAGCACAGATACGCAGTATTTT; CDR3aa: CASSNPDRGSTDTQYF
d_gene: TRBD1; j_gene: TRBJ2-6; abundance: few; v_gene: TRBV4-3; CDR3nt: TGCGCCAGCAGCCAAGTGGCAGGGGGATCTGGGGCCAACGTCCTGACTTTC; CDR3aa: CASSQVAGGSGANVLTF
d_gene: TRBD1; j_gene: TRBJ1-2; abundance: NA; v_gene: TRBV29-1; CDR3nt: TGCATCACCCACGGGCAGGGGGGGACTCAGAACTATGGCTACACCTTC; CDR3aa: CITHGQGGTQNYGYTF
d_gene: TRBD1; j_gene: TRBJ1-1; abundance: many; v_gene: TRBV12-3/TRBV12-4; CDR3nt: TGTGCCAGCAGTCTATCAGGGGGATTGAACACTGAAGCTTTCTTT; CDR3aa: CASSLSGGLNTEAFF